This entry describes one T cell receptor beta chain. The junction departs from germline at one end; a sequencing error may be responsible. The CDR3 sequence is 16 residues long. This sample was taken from a study of blood T cells in healthy people across ages. A second PCR of 7 to 11 cycles used a sample-barcoded 5' primer and a J-beta primer mix. TCRdb used MiXCR to reprocess the 5' RACE reads, holding one entry per CDR3 protein. Altogether about 760,000 distinct CDR3 sequences are present, around 25% being singletons, with the ten largest covering roughly a tenth. These data were also filed under a second study, of T cells of mothers and their children.

Sequences were obtained from blood. This chain uses TRBV12-3 or TRBV12-4 with TRBJ2-7; D might be TRBD1 or TRBD2, each matching 5 bases. This receptor was taken from a boy younger than 18 in good health. CDR3 sequence reads: CVSSLGSGTGSYEQYF. CDR3 DNA sequence: TGTGTCAGCAGTTTAGGATCAGGGACGGGTTCCTACGAGCAGTACTTC.